This is a list of T cell receptor beta chains from one sample in a study of cytomegalovirus exposure and HLA in healthy donors. The method was immunoSEQ multiplex PCR; TCRdb's version includes in-frame clones alone and lacks a portion of them. The sample has about 130,000 clones, roughly a tenth seen once. The sample was PBMCs. These receptors all stem from a woman aged 18-29 years in good health and CMV-seropositive. Each CDR3 is given without its conserved first and last residue.

ASSQESGPYEQY,TRBV4-1
ASSQRTGPNTGELF,TRBV6-6
SVAGDYNSPLH,TRBV29-1
ASSPDTDTQY,TRBV2
ASSLVFTSGRGKNEQF,TRBV7-2
SVATDKAYEQY,TRBV29-1
AWIAPNTGELF,TRBV30
ATDSGGTDTQY,TRBV2
ASSSGQGKGNQPQH,TRBV28
ASSVAGGPDEQF,TRBV9
ASSQRGGNYEQY,TRBV4-1
ASSMREGGYT,TRBV19
ASRKGAGQETQY,TRBV7-2
ASSSLRLGGEAF,TRBV7-2
ASSATGSPLH,TRBV25-1
ASSYESGRAYEQY,TRBV2
ASSLRHSQETQY,TRBV18
SVVLTGATYNEQF,TRBV29-1
ASAVAGAKNIQY,TRBV13
ASSLGTGDTEAF,TRBV7-9
ASSLGGGGTEAF,TRBV5-1
ASSPGTGMWAF,TRBV11-2
ASSLSGDTDTQY,TRBV5-1
ASSRPLAQF,TRBV28
VSSLSRVSGTEAF,TRBV7-3